This T cell receptor beta chain was captured in a study of CD8 T cells in Susac syndrome. Reverse transcription of roughly 0.45 to 1 ug RNA was carried out with random hexamers. Amplification of TCR beta CDR3 across 54 Vbeta and 13 Jbeta was performed with immunoSEQ multiplex PCR. MiXCR, applied by TCRdb to the immunoSEQ multiplex PCR reads, yields one record per CDR3 protein. The repertoire includes around 180,000 distinct CDR3 sequences, around 95% of them detected once, and 0.15% to 0.2% sits in the top ten. V lost 5 bases and J 5 bases, leaving 15 bases between the germline ends. CDR1 and CDR2 from the germline V gene are MNHEY and SMNVEV (reference sequence). The CDR3 has 14 amino acids. CD8+ and CD4+ blood T cells underwent TCR beta sequencing. Relapsing-remitting disease, either stable or active, was present in the multiple sclerosis controls, who were treatment-naive patients. The authors negatively isolated CD8+ and CD4+ T cells and FACS-enriched TEMRA cells.

The source material was CD8+ T cells from PBMCs. This TCR was sampled from a human donor with multiple sclerosis. J is TRBJ1-2 and V is TRBV27, with D possibly matching TRBD1 (5 bases). CDR3 residues: CASSLSRTSYGYTF. The CDR3 nucleotides are TGTGCCAGCAGTCTAAGCCGGACATCTTATGGCTACACCTTC.